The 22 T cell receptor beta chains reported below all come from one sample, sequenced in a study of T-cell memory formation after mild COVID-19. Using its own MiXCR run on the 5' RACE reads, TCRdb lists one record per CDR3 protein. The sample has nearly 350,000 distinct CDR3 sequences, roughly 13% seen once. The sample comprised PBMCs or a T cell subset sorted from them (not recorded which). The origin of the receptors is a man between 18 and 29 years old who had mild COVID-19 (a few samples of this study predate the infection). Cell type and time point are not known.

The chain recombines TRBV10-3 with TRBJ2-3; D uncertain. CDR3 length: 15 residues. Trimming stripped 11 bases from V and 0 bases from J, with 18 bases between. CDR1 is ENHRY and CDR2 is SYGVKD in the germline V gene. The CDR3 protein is CAGSDLDESTDTQYF. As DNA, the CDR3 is TGTGCCGGCTCCGATCTAGATGAGAGCACAGATACGCAGTATTTT.

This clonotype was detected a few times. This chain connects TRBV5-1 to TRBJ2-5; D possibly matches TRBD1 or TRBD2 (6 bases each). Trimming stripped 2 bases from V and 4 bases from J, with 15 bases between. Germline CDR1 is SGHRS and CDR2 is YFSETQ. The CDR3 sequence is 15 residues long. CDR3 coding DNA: TGCGCCAGCAGCTTTCGAGGGGGGTCGGGAGAGACCCAGTACTTC. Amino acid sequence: CASSFRGGSGETQYF.

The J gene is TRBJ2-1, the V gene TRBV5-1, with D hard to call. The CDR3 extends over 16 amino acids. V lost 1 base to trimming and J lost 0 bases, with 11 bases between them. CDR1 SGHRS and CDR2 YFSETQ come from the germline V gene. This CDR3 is CASSLSPDLSYNEQFF. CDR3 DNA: TGCGCCAGCAGCTTGTCCCCAGACCTCTCCTACAATGAGCAGTTCTTC.

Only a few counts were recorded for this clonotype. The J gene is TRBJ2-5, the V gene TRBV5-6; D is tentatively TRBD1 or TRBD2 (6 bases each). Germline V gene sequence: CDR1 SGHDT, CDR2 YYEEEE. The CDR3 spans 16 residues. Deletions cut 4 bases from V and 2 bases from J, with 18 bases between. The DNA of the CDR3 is TGTGCCAGCAGCAGAAGCAGGGGACTTGCACAAGAGACCCAGTACTTC. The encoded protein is CASSRSRGLAQETQYF.

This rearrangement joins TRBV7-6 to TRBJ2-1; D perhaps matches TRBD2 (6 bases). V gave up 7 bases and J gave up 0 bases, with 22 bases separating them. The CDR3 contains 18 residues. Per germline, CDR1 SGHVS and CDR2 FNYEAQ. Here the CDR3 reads CASTPIGGAAHSYNEQFF. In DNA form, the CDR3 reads TGTGCCAGCACCCCCATCGGCGGGGCCGCTCACTCCTACAATGAGCAGTTCTTC.

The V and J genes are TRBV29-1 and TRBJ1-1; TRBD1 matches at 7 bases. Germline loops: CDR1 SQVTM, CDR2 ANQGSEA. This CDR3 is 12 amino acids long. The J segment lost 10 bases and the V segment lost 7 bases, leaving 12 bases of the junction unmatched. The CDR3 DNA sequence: TGCAGCGCCGAAGGGGGCCTTGAGCGAGCTTTCTTT. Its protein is CSAEGGLERAFF. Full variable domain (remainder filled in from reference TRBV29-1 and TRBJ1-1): SAVISQKPSRDICQRGTSLTIQCQVDSQVTMMFWYRQQPGQSLTLIATANQGSEATYESGFVIDKFPISRPNLTFSTLTVSNMSPEDSSIYLCSAEGGLERAFFGQGTRLTVV.

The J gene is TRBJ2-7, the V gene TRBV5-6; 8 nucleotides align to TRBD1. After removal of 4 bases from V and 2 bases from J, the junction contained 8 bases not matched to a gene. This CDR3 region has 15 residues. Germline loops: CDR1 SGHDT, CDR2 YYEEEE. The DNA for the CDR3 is TGTGCCAGCAGCGGGCAGGACAGGGATACCTACGAGCAGTACTTC. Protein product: CASSGQDRDTYEQYF.

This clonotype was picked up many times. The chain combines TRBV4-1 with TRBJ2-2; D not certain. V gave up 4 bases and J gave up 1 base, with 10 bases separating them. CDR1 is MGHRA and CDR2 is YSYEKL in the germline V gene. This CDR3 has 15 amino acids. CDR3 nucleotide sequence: TGCGCCAGCAGCCCGCCAGGTCTGAACACCGGGGAGCTGTTTTTT. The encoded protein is CASSPPGLNTGELFF.

The CDR3 sequence: CASSRYLKPYEQFF. Written as DNA, the CDR3 is TGTGCCAGCAGCCGATATCTAAAGCCCTATGAGCAGTTCTTC. The V gene is TRBV7-3, the J gene TRBJ2-1; D is unclear. The CDR3 is 14 amino acids. V was shortened by 5 bases and J by 8 bases, with 16 bases between the two germline ends. The V gene's germline CDR1 is SGHTA and CDR2 FQGTGA.

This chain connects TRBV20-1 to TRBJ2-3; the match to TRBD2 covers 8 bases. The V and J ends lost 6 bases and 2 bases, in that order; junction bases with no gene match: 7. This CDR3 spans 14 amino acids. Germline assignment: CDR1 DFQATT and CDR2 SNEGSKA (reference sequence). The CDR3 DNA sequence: TGCAGTGCGCGACTAGCGAGTCCCACAGATACGCAGTATTTT. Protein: CSARLASPTDTQYF.

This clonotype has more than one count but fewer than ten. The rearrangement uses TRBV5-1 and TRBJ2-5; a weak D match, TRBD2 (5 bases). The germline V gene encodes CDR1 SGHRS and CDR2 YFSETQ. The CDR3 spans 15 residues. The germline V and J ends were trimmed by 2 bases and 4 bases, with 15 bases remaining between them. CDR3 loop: CASSLGRAAGETQYF. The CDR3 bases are TGCGCCAGCAGCTTAGGTAGAGCGGCGGGAGAGACCCAGTACTTC. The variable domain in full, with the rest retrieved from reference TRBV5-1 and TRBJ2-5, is KAGVTQTPRYLIKTRGQQVTLSCSPISGHRSVSWYQQTPGQGLQFLFEYFSETQRNKGNFPGRFSGRQFSNSRSEMNVSTLELGDSALYLCASSLGRAAGETQYFGPGTRLLVL.

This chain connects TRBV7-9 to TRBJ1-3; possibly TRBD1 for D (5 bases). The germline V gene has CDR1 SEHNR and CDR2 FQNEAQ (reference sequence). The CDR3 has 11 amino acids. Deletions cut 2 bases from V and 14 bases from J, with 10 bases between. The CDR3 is CASSLTGLVYF. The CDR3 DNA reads TGTGCCAGCAGCTTAACAGGCCTCGTATATTTT.

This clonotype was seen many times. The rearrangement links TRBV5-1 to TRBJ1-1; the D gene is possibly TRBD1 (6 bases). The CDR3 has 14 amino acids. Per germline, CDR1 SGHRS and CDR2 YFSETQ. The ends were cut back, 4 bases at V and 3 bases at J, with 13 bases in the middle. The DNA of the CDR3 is TGCGCCAGCAGCGCCAGGGGAGGGGACACTGAAGCTTTCTTT. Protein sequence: CASSARGGDTEAFF.

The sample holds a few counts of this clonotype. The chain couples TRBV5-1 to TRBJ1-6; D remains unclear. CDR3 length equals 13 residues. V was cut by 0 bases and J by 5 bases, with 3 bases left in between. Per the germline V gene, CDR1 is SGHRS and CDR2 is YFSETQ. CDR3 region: CASSLANNSPLHF. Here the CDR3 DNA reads TGCGCCAGCAGCTTGGCCAATAATTCACCCCTCCACTTT.

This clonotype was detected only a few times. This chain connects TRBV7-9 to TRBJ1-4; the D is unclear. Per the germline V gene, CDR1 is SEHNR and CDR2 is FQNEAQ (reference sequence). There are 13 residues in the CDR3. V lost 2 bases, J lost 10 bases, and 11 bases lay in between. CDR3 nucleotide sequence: TGTGCCAGCAGCTTATCAGAGACCGCAAAACTGTTTTTT. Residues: CASSLSETAKLFF. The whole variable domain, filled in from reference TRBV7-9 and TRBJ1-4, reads DTGVSQNPRHKITKRGQNVTFRCDPISEHNRLYWYRQTLGQGPEFLTYFQNEAQLEKSRLLSDRFSAERPKGSFSTLEIQRTEQGDSAMYLCASSLSETAKLFFGSGTQLSVL.

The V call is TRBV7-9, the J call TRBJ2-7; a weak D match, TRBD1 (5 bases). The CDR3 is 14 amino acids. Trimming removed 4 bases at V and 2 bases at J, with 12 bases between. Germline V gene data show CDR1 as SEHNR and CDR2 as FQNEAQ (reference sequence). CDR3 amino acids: CASSSTVDTYEQYV. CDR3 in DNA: TGTGCCAGCAGCTCGACAGTGGACACCTACGAGCAGTACGTC.

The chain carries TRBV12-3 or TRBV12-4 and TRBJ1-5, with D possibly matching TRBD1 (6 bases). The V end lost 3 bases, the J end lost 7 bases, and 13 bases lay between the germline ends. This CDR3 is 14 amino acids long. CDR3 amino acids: CASSLERGSQPQHF. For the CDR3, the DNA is TGTGCCAGCAGTTTGGAGAGGGGGTCCCAGCCCCAGCATTTT.

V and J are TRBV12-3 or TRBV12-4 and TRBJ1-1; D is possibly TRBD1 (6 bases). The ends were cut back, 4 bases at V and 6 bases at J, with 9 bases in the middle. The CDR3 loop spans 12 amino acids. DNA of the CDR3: TGTGCCAGCAGTTGGGGGCTCGCTGAAGCTTTCTTT. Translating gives CASSWGLAEAFF.

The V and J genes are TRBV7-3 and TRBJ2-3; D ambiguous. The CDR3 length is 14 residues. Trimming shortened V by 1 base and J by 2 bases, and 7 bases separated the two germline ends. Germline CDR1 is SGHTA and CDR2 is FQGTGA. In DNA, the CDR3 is TGTGCCAGCAGCTTAAGCGGCCCCACAGATACGCAGTATTTT. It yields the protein CASSLSGPTDTQYF. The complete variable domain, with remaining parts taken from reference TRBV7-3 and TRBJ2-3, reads GAGVSQTPSNKVTEKGKYVELRCDPISGHTALYWYRQSLGQGPEFLIYFQGTGAADDSGLPNDRFFAVRPEGSVSTLKIQRTERGDSAVYLCASSLSGPTDTQYFGPGTRLTVL.

The CDR3 nucleotides read TGTGCCAGCAGCTTACTTCAGAACACTGAAGCTTTCTTT. It codes for CASSLLQNTEAFF. The V and J genes are TRBV7-9 and TRBJ1-1; D is ambiguous. The CDR3 contains 13 residues. With 2 bases removed from V and 1 base from J, the gap between germline ends came to 5 bases. Germline CDR1 and CDR2: SEHNR and FQNEAQ (reference sequence).

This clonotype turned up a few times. The CDR3: CASSLVGPKFF. In nucleotides, the CDR3 is TGCGCCAGCAGCTTGGTTGGACCTAAGTTCTTC. The chain employs TRBV5-1 and TRBJ2-1; unclear D gene. Germline V gene sequence: CDR1 SGHRS, CDR2 YFSETQ. V lost 0 bases and J lost 14, with 9 bases in between. This CDR3 contains 11 residues.

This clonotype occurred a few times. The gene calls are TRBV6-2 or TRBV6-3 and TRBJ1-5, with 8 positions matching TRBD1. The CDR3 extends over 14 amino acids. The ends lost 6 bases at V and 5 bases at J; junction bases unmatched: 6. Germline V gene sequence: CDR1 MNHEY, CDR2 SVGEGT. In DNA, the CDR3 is TGTGCCAGCAGACAGGACAGGGTCGATCAGCCCCAGCATTTT. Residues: CASRQDRVDQPQHF.